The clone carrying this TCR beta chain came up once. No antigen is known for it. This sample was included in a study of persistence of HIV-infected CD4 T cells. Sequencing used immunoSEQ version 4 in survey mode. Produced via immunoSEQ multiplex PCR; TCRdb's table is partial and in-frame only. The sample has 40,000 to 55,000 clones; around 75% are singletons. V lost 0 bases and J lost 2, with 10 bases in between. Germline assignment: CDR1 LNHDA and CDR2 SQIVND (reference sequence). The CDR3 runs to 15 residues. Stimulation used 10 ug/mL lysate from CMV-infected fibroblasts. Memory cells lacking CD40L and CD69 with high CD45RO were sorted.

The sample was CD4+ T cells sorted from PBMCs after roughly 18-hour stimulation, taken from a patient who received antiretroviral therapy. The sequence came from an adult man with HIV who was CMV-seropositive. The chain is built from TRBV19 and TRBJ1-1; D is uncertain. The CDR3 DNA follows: TGTGCCAGTAGTATAGATCGGACTCTTAACACTGAAGCTTTCTTT. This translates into CASSIDRTLNTEAFF.